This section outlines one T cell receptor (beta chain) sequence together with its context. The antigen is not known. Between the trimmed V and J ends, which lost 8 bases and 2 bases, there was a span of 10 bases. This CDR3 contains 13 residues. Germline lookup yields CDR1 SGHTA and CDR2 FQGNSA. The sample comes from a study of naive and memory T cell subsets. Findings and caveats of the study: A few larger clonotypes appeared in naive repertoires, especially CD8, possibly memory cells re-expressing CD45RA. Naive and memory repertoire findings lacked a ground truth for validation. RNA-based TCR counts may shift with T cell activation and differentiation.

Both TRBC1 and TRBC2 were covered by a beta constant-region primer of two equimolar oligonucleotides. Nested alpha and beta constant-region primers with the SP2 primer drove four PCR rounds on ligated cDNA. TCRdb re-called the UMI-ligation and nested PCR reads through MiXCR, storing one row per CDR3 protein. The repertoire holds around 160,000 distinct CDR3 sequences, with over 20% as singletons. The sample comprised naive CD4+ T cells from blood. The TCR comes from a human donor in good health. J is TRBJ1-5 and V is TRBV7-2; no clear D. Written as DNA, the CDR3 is TGTGCCAGCGGAGGACGTGGCAATCAGCCCCAGCATTTT. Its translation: CASGGRGNQPQHF.